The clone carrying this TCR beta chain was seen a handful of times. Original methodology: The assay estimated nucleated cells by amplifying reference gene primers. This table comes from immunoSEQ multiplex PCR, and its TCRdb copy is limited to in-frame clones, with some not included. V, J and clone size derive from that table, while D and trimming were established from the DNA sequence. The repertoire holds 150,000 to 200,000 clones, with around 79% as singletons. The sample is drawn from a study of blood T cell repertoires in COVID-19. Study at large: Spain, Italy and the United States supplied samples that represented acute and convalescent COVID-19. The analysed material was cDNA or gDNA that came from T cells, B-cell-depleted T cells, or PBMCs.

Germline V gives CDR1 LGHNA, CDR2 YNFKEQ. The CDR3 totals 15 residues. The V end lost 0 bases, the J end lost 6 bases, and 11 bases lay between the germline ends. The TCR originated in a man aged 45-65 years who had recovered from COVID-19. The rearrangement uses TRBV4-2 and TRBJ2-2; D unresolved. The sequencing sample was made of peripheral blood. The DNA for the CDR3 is TGTGCCAGCAGCCAAGATAGCCTAGGCCCCGGGGAGCTGTTTTTT. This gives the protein CASSQDSLGPGELFF.